The following is a T cell receptor (beta chain) sequence with its context. Its antigen is not known. After constant-region reverse-primer amplification, full-length variable regions underwent semi-nested PCR with Nested Universal Primer A. TCRdb itself ran the 5' RACE reads through MiXCR, one entry per CDR3 protein. The sample lists tens of thousands of distinct CDR3 sequences, roughly 30% seen once, with 2.5% to 3.5% in the top ten. Memory CD4+ cells were defined as CD4+CD45RO+CD25-. Study observations and caveats: Tumor Tregs overlapped most with tumor, then blood, naive CD4+ cells. In terms of TCR gene usage, tumor memory CD4+ T cells clustered together with blood and lymph node memory CD4+ cells, as well as with lymph node naive CD4+ cells.

The CDR3 is 13 amino acids. With 5 bases clipped from V and 6 bases from J, the junction kept 7 bases outside the gene matches. Sequencing was done on a sample of tumor-infiltrating memory CD4+ T cells sorted from the breast tumor. Subset specified: memory CD4+ T cells, CD4+CD45RO+CD25-. This chain uses TRBV12-3 or TRBV12-4 with TRBJ2-7, with TRBD2 matching over 7 bases. The sequence was obtained from a female donor with breast cancer. CDR3 in DNA: TGTGCCAGCAGTCCCCATCCGGGGGGCGAGCAGTACTTC. This translates into CASSPHPGGEQYF.